This T cell receptor beta chain emerged from a study of blood T cell repertoires in COVID-19. The wider study: Acute and convalescent COVID-19 samples came from the United States, Italy and Spain.

Measured with immunoSEQ multiplex PCR; TCRdb has only the in-frame clones, and not every one. The sample has about 190,000 clones; approximately 79% are singletons. The CDR3 has 13 residues. V shed 2 bases and J shed 2 bases, with 6 bases lying between them. Sequenced material: peripheral blood. This chain joins TRBV12-3 or TRBV12-4 and TRBJ1-2; no clear D. The clonotype originates from a woman in her 50s with acute or convalescent COVID-19. CDR3 loop: CASSLSGNYGYTF. The CDR3 nucleotides are TGTGCCAGCAGTTTATCAGGAAACTATGGCTACACCTTC.